This T cell receptor beta chain emerged from a study of blood T cell repertoires in COVID-19 (TCRdb year 2020). Regarding the complete study: Collaborator samples came from the United States, Italy and Spain and covered acute and convalescent phases of COVID-19. Samples came from the ongoing ImmuneRACE study (first 160 participants) plus 1,254 subjects from 6 global collaborators. Where available, HLA class I and class II types were obtained from metadata supplied by the sample provider rather than from assay-based typing. The prospective study material was composed of cDNA or gDNA derived from T cells, B-cell-depleted T cells, or PBMCs. The dataset comprised deeply sampled blood TCRbeta repertoires from subjects exposed to, actively infected with, or recovered from COVID-19. The repertoires were released in a freely available public database intended as a resource for research on the immune response to SARS-CoV-2. A de-identified subject ID, COVID-19 status, age in years and sex were almost always included in the sample metadata.

Each collaborating institution followed its own protocols to collect whole blood in K2EDTA tubes. For TCRbeta analysis, collaborators shipped samples as frozen whole blood, isolated PBMCs, or DNA extracted from either of those sample types. The immunoSEQ Assay, a bias-controlled multiplex PCR, was used to amplify TCRbeta CDR3 regions from genomic DNA. Per the authors' processing: Nucleated cell counts per sample were estimated from amplification of reference gene primers within the assay. To quantify the absolute abundance of each unique TCRbeta CDR3 rearrangement, sequence reads were collapsed and filtered. Productive Simpson clonality was computed per sample as the square root of Simpson's diversity index over productive rearrangements. The table comes from immuneACCESS by way of TCRdb, which keeps in-frame sequences with V and J called. Part of the clones is missing from these tables; in studies checked, under half for an unresolved V gene and the rest for unknown reasons. That table gives V, J and clone size, and the DNA gave D and trimming. This sample gives roughly 150,000 clones in total; 75% to 85% of them show up just once. Over 8% of the sample is held by the ten biggest clonotypes.

The investigation overall reported the following: How much clinical and demographic metadata was included differed by source and by participant, and the metadata was provided uncurated.

In the germline V gene, CDR1 corresponds to MGHRA and CDR2 to YSYEKL. The CDR3 holds 17 amino acids from the cysteine to the phenylalanine. Only the CDR3 DNA is retained, 51 bases long and in frame from the first base. Relative to germline, V is 4 bases shorter and J is 2 bases shorter, with 17 bases between their ends. Worth noting for this clone: It lacks a known antigen. No base-level quality is on record; no much larger clone is a single base apart.

This TCR came from a woman in her forties or fifties with acute or convalescent COVID-19. The sample was peripheral blood. The sequence joins TRBV4-1 to TRBJ1-4, with the D gene call left open. CDR3 sequence: CASSLRPLEATNEKLFF. The base sequence is TGCGCCAGCAGCCTCCGCCCTCTGGAGGCGACTAATGAAAAACTGTTTTTT.